A single sample is the source of the 30 T cell receptor beta chains below, sequenced in a study of T cell responses to AZD1222 COVID-19 vaccine (dated by TCRdb to the early 2020s). The library was built by means of the immunoSEQ multiplex PCR assay. Imported from immuneACCESS, the table was reduced by TCRdb to in-frame sequences with V and J called. These copies leave out some clones; in studies compared against another copy, an unresolved V gene accounts for under half, and the cause of the remainder is not known. In all, the sample holds about 100,000 clones, and 90% to 95% of those were seen once. The leading ten clones occupy under 25% of the sample. This specimen's time point label, per the study, means: baseline before first vaccination. Sequenced material: peripheral blood, taken on day 0 of AZD1222 vaccination. These TCRs come from an adult in good health.

This chain links TRBV2 with TRBJ2-7, with 7 bases aligning to TRBD1. The CDR3 sequence is 16 residues long. With 4 bases clipped from V and 2 bases from J, the junction kept 11 bases outside the gene matches. CDR1 SNHLY and CDR2 FYNNEI come from the germline V gene. The CDR3 DNA is TGTGCCAGCAGTGGATCCGGGACAGAATTAACCTACGAGCAGTACTTC. Protein: CASSGSGTELTYEQYF.

The chain employs TRBV7-8 and TRBJ2-1; 9 bases match TRBD2. Looked up from germline, CDR1 is SGHVS and CDR2 is FQNEAQ. This CDR3 region has 16 residues. J gave up 1 base and V 5 bases, and 6 bases lay outside the gene matches. The CDR3 sequence: CASSPGLALSYNEQFF. In DNA, the CDR3 is TGTGCCAGCAGCCCCGGACTAGCGCTATCCTACAATGAGCAGTTCTTC.

This clone has a single count. The gene calls are TRBV6-6 and TRBJ1-1, with D perhaps matching TRBD1 (5 bases). The V gene's germline CDR1 is MNHNY and CDR2 SVGAGI (reference sequence). The CDR3 runs 13 residues. Trimming took off 2 bases at V and 5 bases at J, with 9 bases between the two ends. CDR3 bases: TGTGCCAGCAGTTACGTAGGGGAAACTGAAGCTTTCTTT. Its translation: CASSYVGETEAFF.

This clone was seen once. The CDR3 DNA sequence: TGCGCCAGCAGCTTCTACACAACTAATGAAAAACTGTTTTTT. It translates to CASSFYTTNEKLFF. The gene calls are TRBV5-1 and TRBJ1-4; D gene ambiguous. This CDR3 region has 14 residues. The germline V and J ends were trimmed by 2 bases and 0 bases, with 5 bases remaining between them. CDR1 is SGHRS, CDR2 YFSETQ, per germline.

V gene TRBV4-3 combines with J gene TRBJ1-6; D remains ambiguous. Germline V CDR1 and CDR2: LGHNA, YSLEER. Between the trimmed V and J ends, which lost 4 bases and 9 bases, there was a span of 19 bases. The CDR3 runs to 16 residues. The CDR3 sequence: CASSLGGVSGSSPLHF. Here the CDR3 DNA reads TGCGCCAGCAGCCTGGGCGGGGTGTCCGGCTCTTCACCCCTCCACTTT.

V and J are TRBV6-5 and TRBJ1-1; D is uncertain. The CDR3 totals 13 residues. Germline V gene data show CDR1 as MNHEY and CDR2 as SVGAGI. Between the trimmed V and J ends, which lost 2 bases and 1 base, there was a span of 5 bases. The CDR3 coding sequence is TGTGCCAGCAGTTACCAGGCGAACACTGAAGCTTTCTTT. It encodes CASSYQANTEAFF.

The chain employs TRBV2 and TRBJ1-6; no clear D. The CDR3 runs to 15 residues. Germline values: CDR1 SNHLY, CDR2 FYNNEI. V was cut by 8 bases and J by 4 bases, with 15 bases left in between. In nucleotides, the CDR3 is TGTGCCAGCGAGGCGGGGAAGGGTTATAATTCACCCCTCCACTTT. The encoded protein is CASEAGKGYNSPLHF.

The chain links TRBV30 to TRBJ1-2; 9 bases align to TRBD1. The CDR3 runs to 16 residues. The trim removed 0 bases at V and 5 bases at J, leaving 10 bases unmatched. Germline CDR1 GTSNPN, CDR2 SVGIG (reference sequence). CDR3 in DNA: TGTGCCTGGAGTGTTCCGGTGACAGGGGGGAATTATGGCTACACCTTC. Encoded protein: CAWSVPVTGGNYGYTF. Looking up the rest from reference TRBV30 and TRBJ1-2 gives the full variable domain: SQTIHQWPATLVQPVGSPLSLECTVEGTSNPNLYWYRQAAGRGLQLLFYSVGIGQISSEVPQNLSASRPQDRQFILSSKKLLLSDSGFYLCAWSVPVTGGNYGYTFGSGTRLTVV.

This clone is a singleton in its sample. J is TRBJ2-1 and V is TRBV18; D remains ambiguous. CDR3 length equals 14 residues. Deletions cut 5 bases from V and 4 bases from J, with 12 bases between. Germline loops: CDR1 KGHSH, CDR2 LQKENI. The CDR3 coding sequence is TGTGCCAGCTCATTTTTCAGCGTATACAATGAGCAGTTCTTC. Its translation is CASSFFSVYNEQFF.

This clone occurred once. The chain couples TRBV11-2 to TRBJ2-1, with a tentative D call TRBD1 (7 bases). CDR1 is SGHAT and CDR2 is FQNNGV in the germline V gene. The CDR3 covers 15 residues. V was clipped by 4 bases and J by 7 bases, with 17 bases between them. The CDR3 loop is CASSSIRGAFNEQFF. CDR3 coding DNA: TGTGCCAGCAGCTCCATCAGGGGGGCGTTTAATGAGCAGTTCTTC.

The chain joins TRBV6-1 to TRBJ1-1; D is perhaps TRBD1 (6 bases). Trimming stripped 5 bases from V and 4 bases from J, with 14 bases between. CDR1 MNHNS and CDR2 SASEGT come from the germline V gene. The CDR3 sequence is 14 residues long. CDR3 residues: CASSPPRGGTEAFF. The CDR3 DNA sequence: TGTGCCAGCAGTCCCCCCAGGGGTGGCACTGAAGCTTTCTTT.

This chain joins TRBV20-1 and TRBJ2-7, with D hard to call. V was clipped by 0 bases and J by 6 bases, with 6 bases between them. The germline gives CDR1 DFQATT, CDR2 SNEGSKA (reference sequence). The CDR3 runs 11 residues. The CDR3 loop reads CSARDQAEQYF. CDR3 DNA sequence: TGCAGTGCTAGAGATCAGGCCGAGCAGTACTTC.

This clone was observed a handful of times. The chain links TRBV20-1 to TRBJ1-2; D is ambiguous. Per the germline V gene, CDR1 is DFQATT and CDR2 is SNEGSKA (reference sequence). The CDR3 has 11 residues. The DNA of the CDR3 is TGCAGCGCCCTCTTCATCTATGGCTACACCTTC. Amino acid sequence: CSALFIYGYTF.

This clone came up once. The chain combines TRBV4-3 with TRBJ1-6; D unresolved. The V gene lost 6 bases and the J gene lost 7 bases, with 13 bases spanning the gap. The CDR3 runs to 14 residues. Per the germline V gene, CDR1 is LGHNA and CDR2 is YSLEER. The CDR3 DNA follows: TGCGCCAGCAGTCGAGTCACGGGAAATTCACCCCTCCACTTT. It encodes CASSRVTGNSPLHF.

J is TRBJ1-6 and V is TRBV5-1, with D unclear. The CDR3 totals 16 residues. Trimming shortened V by 4 bases and J by 7 bases, and 18 bases separated the two germline ends. Germline CDR1 and CDR2: SGHRS and YFSETQ. This CDR3 is CASSHGLFGANSPLHF. The CDR3 DNA follows: TGCGCCAGCAGCCACGGACTTTTCGGTGCCAATTCACCCCTCCACTTT. Full variable domain (outside the CDR3, taken from reference TRBV5-1 and TRBJ1-6): KAGVTQTPRYLIKTRGQQVTLSCSPISGHRSVSWYQQTPGQGLQFLFEYFSETQRNKGNFPGRFSGRQFSNSRSEMNVSTLELGDSALYLCASSHGLFGANSPLHFGNGTRLTVT.

This rearrangement joins TRBV7-9 to TRBJ2-1; D uncertain. CDR3 length equals 16 residues. The germline gives CDR1 SEHNR, CDR2 FQNEAQ (reference sequence). Trimming shortened V by 5 bases and J by 5 bases, and 19 bases separated the two germline ends. CDR3 sequence: CASSLPGSPLNNEQFF. The CDR3 DNA reads as TGTGCCAGCAGCCTCCCGGGCAGCCCGCTTAACAATGAGCAGTTCTTC.

The chain has TRBV4-1 and TRBJ2-2, with D unresolved. V lost 0 bases and J 2 bases, leaving 10 bases between the germline ends. Germline V gene sequence: CDR1 MGHRA, CDR2 YSYEKL. This CDR3 spans 16 amino acids. CDR3 nucleotide sequence: TGCGCCAGCAGCCAAGAGCGTTTGGGTAACACCGGGGAGCTGTTTTTT. Translating gives CASSQERLGNTGELFF.

This chain uses TRBV30 with TRBJ2-7, with 8 bases that match TRBD2. The CDR3 is 15 residues long. Germline CDR1 is GTSNPN and CDR2 is SVGIG (reference sequence). V trimming: 3 bases; J trimming: 5 bases; junction bases outside the gene matches: 12. The CDR3 region is CAWRPKTSVYNEQYF. CDR3 DNA: TGTGCCTGGAGACCAAAGACTAGCGTTTACAACGAGCAGTACTTC.

The chain employs TRBV10-3 and TRBJ1-4; 8 bases line up with TRBD1. CDR3 size: 15 residues. The junction had 6 bases not matched to a gene; V was cut back by 6 bases and J by 3 bases. Germline V lookup: CDR1 ENHRY, CDR2 SYGVKD. This CDR3 reads CAISADRGSNEKLFF. CDR3 bases: TGTGCCATCAGCGCCGACAGGGGTTCTAATGAAAAACTGTTTTTT.

The table lists this clone with a count of one. This chain joins TRBV5-4 and TRBJ2-7; D might be TRBD1 or TRBD2, each matching 5 bases. CDR3 size: 16 residues. Trimming took 0 bases from V and 6 from J, leaving 19 bases between them. Germline CDR1 reads SGHNT; CDR2 reads YYREEE (reference sequence). The CDR3 loop is CASSLAGRQIDGEQYF. For the CDR3, the DNA is TGTGCCAGCAGCTTGGCGGGACGTCAGATTGATGGCGAGCAGTACTTC.

J is TRBJ2-5 and V is TRBV7-6; 8 positions match TRBD2. The junction had 8 bases not matched to a gene; V was cut back by 3 bases and J by 5 bases. CDR3 size: 15 residues. Germline assignment: CDR1 SGHVS and CDR2 FNYEAQ. CDR3 DNA: TGTGCCAGCAGCTTCAACGGGGGGGCTGGGGAGACCCAGTACTTC. Encoded protein: CASSFNGGAGETQYF. Variable domain in full (rest from reference TRBV7-6 and TRBJ2-5): GAGVSQSPRYKVTKRGQDVALRCDPISGHVSLYWYRQALGQGPEFLTYFNYEAQQDKSGLPNDRFSAERPEGSISTLTIQRTEQRDSAMYRCASSFNGGAGETQYFGPGTRLLVL.

This chain connects TRBV25-1 to TRBJ1-3; unclear D gene. The CDR3 sequence is 14 residues long. Trimming cost V 5 bases and J 4 bases, with 12 bases left between them. Germline loops: CDR1 MGHDK, CDR2 SYGVNS. CDR3 DNA sequence: TGTGCCAGCAGTTCCCAGAGGGCGGGAAACACCATATATTTT. This codes for CASSSQRAGNTIYF. The whole variable domain, remainder taken from reference TRBV25-1 and TRBJ1-3, is EADIYQTPRYLVIGTGKKITLECSQTMGHDKMYWYQQDPGMELHLIHYSYGVNSTEKGDLSSESTVSRIRTEHFPLTLESARPSHTSQYLCASSSQRAGNTIYFGEGSWLTVV.

This rearrangement joins TRBV2 to TRBJ1-2; TRBD1 agrees at 8 bases. Germline assignment: CDR1 SNHLY and CDR2 FYNNEI. The length of the CDR3 is 13 residues. Losses at the gene ends were 6 bases for V and 9 bases for J; bases not matched to a gene: 9. The CDR3 is CASREDRAKSYTF. The DNA of the CDR3 is TGTGCCAGCAGGGAGGACAGGGCGAAGAGCTACACCTTC.

The chain employs TRBV20-1 and TRBJ1-1; possibly TRBD1 for D (5 bases). This CDR3 is built from 15 residues. Germline CDR1 reads DFQATT; CDR2 reads SNEGSKA (reference sequence). V was shortened by 3 bases and J by 3 bases, with 17 bases between the two germline ends. The CDR3 DNA reads TGCAGTGCTAGTCCCATACAGGCCCACTACACTGAAGCTTTCTTT. Encoded protein: CSASPIQAHYTEAFF.

The V and J genes are TRBV5-1 and TRBJ1-2; a weak D match, TRBD1 (5 bases). CDR3 length: 13 amino acids. V was trimmed by 4 bases and J by 8 bases, leaving 15 bases between them. Germline CDR1 reads SGHRS; CDR2 reads YFSETQ. CDR3 protein: CASSLPPRDGYTF. The DNA for the CDR3 is TGCGCCAGCAGCCTCCCCCCCCGGGACGGCTACACCTTC.

In DNA, the CDR3 is TGTGCCAGCAGCTTCCGTATTATGACAGGCTCTAGGGTCTATGGCTACACCTTC. This codes for CASSFRIMTGSRVYGYTF. This chain uses TRBV7-2 with TRBJ1-2; weak D call: TRBD1 (6 bases). Between the trimmed V and J ends, which lost 3 bases and 4 bases, there was a span of 24 bases. This CDR3 is 18 amino acids long. The germline V gene has CDR1 SGHTA and CDR2 FQGNSA.

This chain uses TRBV6-6 with TRBJ2-7, with unresolved D. This CDR3 is 11 amino acids long. Trimming pared 2 bases from V and 5 bases from J, leaving 4 bases between. Per germline, CDR1 MNHNY and CDR2 SVGAGI (reference sequence). Here the CDR3 reads CASSYRDEQYF. The CDR3 DNA is TGTGCCAGCAGTTACAGGGACGAGCAGTACTTC.

This clone has a single count. The chain employs TRBV5-8 and TRBJ2-7; D is unclear. Deletions cut 9 bases from V and 2 bases from J, with 12 bases between. The CDR3 extends over 12 amino acids. The germline gives CDR1 SGHTS, CDR2 YDEGEE. In DNA form, the CDR3 reads TGTGCCACCCGACCTCACGCCTACGAGCAGTACTTC. It yields the protein CATRPHAYEQYF.

As regards this clone: The sample has other DNA sequences that encode this CDR3 too. This chain links TRBV6-2 or TRBV6-3 with TRBJ2-5; 7 bases are a match to TRBD2. The CDR3 covers 13 residues. V shed 2 bases and J 4 bases; nucleotides not matched to a gene: 1. Germline lookup yields CDR1 MNHEY and CDR2 SVGEGT. The CDR3 nucleotides read TGTGCCAGCAGTTACGGGGGGGTAGAGACCCAGTACTTC. This codes for CASSYGGVETQYF.

The chain employs TRBV12-3 or TRBV12-4 and TRBJ1-5; D is perhaps TRBD1 (5 bases). Trimming cost V 5 bases and J 4 bases, with 9 bases left between them. This CDR3 spans 13 amino acids. CDR3 residues: CASSPGLNQPQHF. The CDR3 DNA is TGTGCCAGCAGTCCGGGACTTAATCAGCCCCAGCATTTT.